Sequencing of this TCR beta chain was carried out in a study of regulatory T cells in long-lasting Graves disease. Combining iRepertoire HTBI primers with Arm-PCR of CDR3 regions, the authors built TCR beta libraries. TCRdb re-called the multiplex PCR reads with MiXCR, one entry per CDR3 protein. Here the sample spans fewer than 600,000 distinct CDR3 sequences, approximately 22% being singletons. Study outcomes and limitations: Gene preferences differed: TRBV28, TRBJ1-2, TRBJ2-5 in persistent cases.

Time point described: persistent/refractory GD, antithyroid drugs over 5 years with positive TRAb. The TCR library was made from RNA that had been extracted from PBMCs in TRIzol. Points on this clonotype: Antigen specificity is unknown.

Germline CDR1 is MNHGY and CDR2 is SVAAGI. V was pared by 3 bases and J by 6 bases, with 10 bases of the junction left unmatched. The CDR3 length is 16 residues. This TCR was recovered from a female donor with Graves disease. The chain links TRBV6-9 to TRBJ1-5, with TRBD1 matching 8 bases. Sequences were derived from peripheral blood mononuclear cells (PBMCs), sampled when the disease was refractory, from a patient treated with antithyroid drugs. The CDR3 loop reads CASSYSDRGLSQPQHF. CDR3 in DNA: TGTGCCAGCAGTTACTCTGACAGGGGATTGAGTCAGCCCCAGCATTTT.